This entry describes one TCR beta chain. Its antigen is currently unknown. This entry is derived from a study of T cells after yellow fever vaccination. Looking at the study overall: Preparation of fractions with low cell numbers was performed using SMART-Seq v4 Ultra Low Input.

Overall study results and limits: Overlap between CD4 and CD8 compartments was detected for a small share of clonotypes.

V lost 8 bases, J lost 0 bases, and 14 bases lay in between. Germline CDR1 and CDR2: SGHVS and FQNEAQ. The CDR3 is 16 amino acids. Template-switching 5'RACE yielded the TCR cDNA; a universal primer site and UMIs were added in the process. TCRdb reanalysed the 5' RACE reads using MiXCR and keeps one entry per CDR3 protein. The sample gives 99,000 or so distinct CDR3 sequences, around 5.5% of which show up once; about two fifths is in the top ten. This material consisted of CD8+ T cells sorted from PBMCs, taken 10 days after the yellow fever booster vaccination. This TCR was recovered from a man aged 18 to 35 who received the YFV17D yellow fever vaccine. The J gene is TRBJ2-6, the V gene TRBV7-8, with D possibly TRBD1 on 6 matching bases. DNA for the CDR3: TGTGCCAGCCCGGGACACCCAGACTCTGGGGCCAACGTCCTGACTTTC. Translated, it gives CASPGHPDSGANVLTF.